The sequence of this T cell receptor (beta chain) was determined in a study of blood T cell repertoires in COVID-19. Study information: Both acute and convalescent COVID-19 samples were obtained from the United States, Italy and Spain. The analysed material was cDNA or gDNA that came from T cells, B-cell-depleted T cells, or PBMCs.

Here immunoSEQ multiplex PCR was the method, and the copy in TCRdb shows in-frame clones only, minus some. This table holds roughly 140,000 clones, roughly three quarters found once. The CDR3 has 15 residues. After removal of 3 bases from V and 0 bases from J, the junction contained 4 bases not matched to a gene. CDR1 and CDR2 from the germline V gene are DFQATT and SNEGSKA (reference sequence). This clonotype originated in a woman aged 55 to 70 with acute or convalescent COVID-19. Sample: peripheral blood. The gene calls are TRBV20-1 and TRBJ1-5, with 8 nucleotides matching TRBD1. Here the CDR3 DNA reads TGCAGTGCTAGTCGACAGGGGTTTAGCAATCAGCCCCAGCATTTT. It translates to CSASRQGFSNQPQHF.